This T cell receptor (beta chain) comes out of a study of early T cells in non-severe SARS-CoV-2 infection. The study's findings and limits: VDJdb-based annotation leaned toward anti-spike CD8 responses and missed private and CD4 specificities.

Unique molecular identifiers were affixed to single, distinct cDNA molecules. Each CDR3 protein is one row after TCRdb ran MiXCR on the 5' RACE reads. The table includes roughly 45,000 distinct CDR3 sequences, about 4% detected once. At least ten counts were recorded for this clonotype. No antigen is known for it. This sequence was found in an adult who was a healthcare worker with PCR-confirmed SARS-CoV-2 infection or an uninfected control (not recorded which). Sequenced material: whole blood.

The CDR3 sequence: CSARRFTSEYNEQFF. The CDR3 DNA sequence: TGCAGTGCTAGAAGGTTTACTAGCGAGTACAATGAGCAGTTCTTC. The genes are TRBV20-1 and TRBJ2-1, with TRBD2 matching over 7 bases. Germline V gene lookup returns CDR1 DFQATT and CDR2 SNEGSKA (reference sequence). CDR3 length: 15 residues. Trimming cost V 2 bases and J 4 bases; bases outside gene matches: 8.